Described below is a single TCR beta chain sequence and its context. The data stem from a study of cytomegalovirus exposure and HLA in healthy donors. CDR1 and CDR2 (germline): SGHRS, YFSETQ. Trimming stripped 4 bases from V and 6 bases from J, with 25 bases between. The CDR3 loop spans 17 amino acids. 13 Jbeta primers and 60 Vbeta primers were used for the PCR. The method was immunoSEQ multiplex PCR; TCRdb's version includes in-frame clones alone and lacks a portion of them. The sample holds about 200,000 clones, around 83% seen once. Sequencing was done on a sample of PBMCs. The TCR sequence derives from a woman between 50 and 59 years old in good health and CMV-seropositive. The chain has TRBV5-1 and TRBJ2-5; a weak D match, TRBD1 (6 bases). This CDR3 is CASSVGRGGPVSQTQYF. The CDR3 DNA follows: TGCGCCAGCAGCGTAGGTCGTGGGGGCCCGGTTTCGCAGACCCAGTACTTC.